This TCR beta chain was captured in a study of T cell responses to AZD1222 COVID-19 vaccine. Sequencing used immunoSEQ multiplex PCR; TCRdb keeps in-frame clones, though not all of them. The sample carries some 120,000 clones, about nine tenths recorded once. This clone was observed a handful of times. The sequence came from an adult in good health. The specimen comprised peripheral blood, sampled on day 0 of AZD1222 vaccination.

The CDR3 DNA follows: TGTGCCAGTAAAACAGATTTTTACACTGAAGCTTTCTTT. Its translation is CASKTDFYTEAFF. This chain connects TRBV19 to TRBJ1-1; D is undetermined. This CDR3 has 13 amino acids. V lost 7 bases, J lost 3 bases, and 12 bases lay in between. Germline-derived CDR1 and CDR2 are LNHDA and SQIVND (reference sequence).